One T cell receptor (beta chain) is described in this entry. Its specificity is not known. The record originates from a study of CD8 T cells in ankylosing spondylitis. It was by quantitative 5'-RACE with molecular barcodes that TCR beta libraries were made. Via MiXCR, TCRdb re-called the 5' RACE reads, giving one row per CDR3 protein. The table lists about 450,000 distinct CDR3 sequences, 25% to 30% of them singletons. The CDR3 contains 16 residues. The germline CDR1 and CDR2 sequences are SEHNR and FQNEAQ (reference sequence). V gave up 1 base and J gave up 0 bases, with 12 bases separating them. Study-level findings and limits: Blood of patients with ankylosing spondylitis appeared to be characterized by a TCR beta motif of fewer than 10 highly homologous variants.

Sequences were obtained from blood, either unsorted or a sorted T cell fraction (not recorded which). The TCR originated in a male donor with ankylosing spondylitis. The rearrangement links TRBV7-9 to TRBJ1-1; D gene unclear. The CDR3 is CASSLEAGGVNTEAFF. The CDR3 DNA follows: TGTGCCAGCAGCTTAGAAGCGGGCGGAGTGAACACTGAAGCTTTCTTT.